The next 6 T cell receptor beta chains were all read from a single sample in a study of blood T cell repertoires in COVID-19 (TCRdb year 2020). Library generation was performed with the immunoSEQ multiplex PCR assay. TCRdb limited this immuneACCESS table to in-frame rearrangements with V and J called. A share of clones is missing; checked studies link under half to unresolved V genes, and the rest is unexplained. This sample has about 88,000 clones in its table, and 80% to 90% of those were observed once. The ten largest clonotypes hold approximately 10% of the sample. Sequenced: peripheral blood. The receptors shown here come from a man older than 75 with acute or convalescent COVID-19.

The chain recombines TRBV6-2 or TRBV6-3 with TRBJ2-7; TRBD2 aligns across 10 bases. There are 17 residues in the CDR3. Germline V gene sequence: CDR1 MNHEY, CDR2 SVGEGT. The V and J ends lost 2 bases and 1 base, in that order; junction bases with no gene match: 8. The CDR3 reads CASSYATPGLASYEQYF. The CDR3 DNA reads TGTGCCAGCAGTTACGCTACCCCGGGACTAGCGTCCTACGAGCAGTACTTC.

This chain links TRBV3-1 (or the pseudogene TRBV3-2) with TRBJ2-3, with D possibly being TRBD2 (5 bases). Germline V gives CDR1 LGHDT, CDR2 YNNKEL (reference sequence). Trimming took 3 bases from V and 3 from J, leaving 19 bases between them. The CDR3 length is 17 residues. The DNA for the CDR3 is TGTGCCAGCAGCCATCTTAAGGGTGAGGGCGTGACAGATACGCAGTATTTT. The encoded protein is CASSHLKGEGVTDTQYF.

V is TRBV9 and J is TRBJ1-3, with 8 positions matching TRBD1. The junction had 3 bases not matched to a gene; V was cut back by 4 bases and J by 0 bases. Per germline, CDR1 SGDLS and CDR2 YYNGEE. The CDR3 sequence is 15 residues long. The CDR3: CASSIQGASGNTIYF. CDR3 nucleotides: TGTGCCAGCAGCATTCAGGGGGCCTCTGGAAACACCATATATTTT. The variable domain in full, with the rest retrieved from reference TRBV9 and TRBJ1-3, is DSGVTQTPKHLITATGQRVTLRCSPRSGDLSVYWYQQSLDQGLQFLIQYYNGEERAKGNILERFSAQQFPDLHSELNLSSLELGDSALYFCASSIQGASGNTIYFGEGSWLTVV.

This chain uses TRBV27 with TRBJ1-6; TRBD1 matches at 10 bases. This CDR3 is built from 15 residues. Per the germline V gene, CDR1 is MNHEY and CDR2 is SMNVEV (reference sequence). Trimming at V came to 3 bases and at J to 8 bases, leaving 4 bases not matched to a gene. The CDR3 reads CASSFGTGVDSPLHF. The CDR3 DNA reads TGTGCCAGCAGTTTTGGGACAGGGGTGGATTCACCCCTCCACTTT.

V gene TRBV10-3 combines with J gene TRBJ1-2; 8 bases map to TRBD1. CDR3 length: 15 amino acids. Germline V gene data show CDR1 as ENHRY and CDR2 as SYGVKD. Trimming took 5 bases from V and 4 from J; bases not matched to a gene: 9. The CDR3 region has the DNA TGTGCCATCAGTTCCGGGACAGGTGATACCTATGGCTACACCTTC. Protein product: CAISSGTGDTYGYTF.

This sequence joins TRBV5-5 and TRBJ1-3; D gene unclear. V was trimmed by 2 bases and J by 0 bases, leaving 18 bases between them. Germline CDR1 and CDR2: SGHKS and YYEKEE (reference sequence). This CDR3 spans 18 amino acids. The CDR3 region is CASSFLDTESFSGNTIYF. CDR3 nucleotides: TGTGCCAGCAGCTTTCTCGACACCGAGTCTTTCTCTGGAAACACCATATATTTT.